Shown below are 15 T cell receptor beta chains from a single sample sequenced in a study of blood T cell repertoires in COVID-19. Sequenced by immunoSEQ multiplex PCR; TCRdb stores in-frame clones only, minus some. The repertoire has about 160,000 clones, roughly 93% of them found once; the top ten carry roughly 2%. Material for sequencing was peripheral blood. The source of these receptors is a man aged 18 to 30 with acute or convalescent COVID-19.

This clone has a single count. CDR3 region: CASRRDRSREDTQYF. In DNA form, the CDR3 reads TGTGCCAGCAGGAGGGACCGTTCTCGGGAGGATACGCAGTATTTT. This chain uses TRBV6-5 with TRBJ2-3; possible D gene TRBD2, 6 bases. The V gene lost 6 bases and the J gene lost 6 bases, with 19 bases spanning the gap. The CDR3 sequence is 15 residues long. Germline CDR1 MNHEY, CDR2 SVGAGI.

This clone was detected only a few times. The J gene is TRBJ1-2, the V gene TRBV5-4; possibly TRBD1 for D (5 bases). Germline loops: CDR1 SGHNT, CDR2 YYREEE (reference sequence). This CDR3 contains 15 residues. V was trimmed by 0 bases and J by 4 bases, leaving 13 bases between them. CDR3 amino acids: CASSLDPTEIYGYTF. Here the CDR3 DNA reads TGTGCCAGCAGCTTGGACCCGACAGAGATCTATGGCTACACCTTC.

The chain employs TRBV14 and TRBJ1-4; 7 bases fit TRBD1. Germline V gene data show CDR1 as SGHDN and CDR2 as FVKESK. The CDR3 totals 15 residues. Trimming removed 5 bases from V and 2 bases from J; junction bases left unmatched: 5. Here the CDR3 reads CASSVGQVTNEKLFF. CDR3 nucleotides: TGTGCCAGCAGCGTCGGACAGGTGACTAATGAAAAACTGTTTTTT.

This chain connects TRBV2 to TRBJ2-7; 9 bases fit TRBD1. Losses at the gene ends were 3 bases for V and 3 bases for J; bases not matched to a gene: 6. The CDR3 is 15 residues long. Germline V CDR1 and CDR2: SNHLY, FYNNEI. The CDR3: CASSDYWTGVYEQYF. The DNA for the CDR3 is TGTGCCAGCAGTGATTATTGGACAGGGGTCTACGAGCAGTACTTC. The whole variable domain, remainder taken from reference TRBV2 and TRBJ2-7, is EPEVTQTPSHQVTQMGQEVILRCVPISNHLYFYWYRQILGQKVEFLVSFYNNEISEKSEIFDDQFSVERPDGSNFTLKIRSTKLEDSAMYFCASSDYWTGVYEQYFGPGTRLTVT.

The chain is built from TRBV6-1 and TRBJ1-2; D gene uncertain. CDR3 length: 13 amino acids. Trimming left V 2 bases short and J 4 bases short, with 8 bases between. Germline CDR1 MNHNS, CDR2 SASEGT. The CDR3 sequence is CASSELGGYGYTF. CDR3 DNA sequence: TGTGCCAGCAGTGAACTTGGAGGCTATGGCTACACCTTC.

This sequence joins TRBV7-9 and TRBJ2-5; 7 bases are shared with TRBD2. CDR3 length: 17 residues. With V trimmed by 5 bases and J by 0 bases, 12 bases remained unmatched. Germline V CDR1 and CDR2: SEHNR, FQNEAQ (reference sequence). The CDR3 bases are TGTGCCAGCAGCCCGCGTGGGTCTAGCGGCTACCAAGAGACCCAGTACTTC. This codes for CASSPRGSSGYQETQYF.

This clone was observed once. V usage is TRBV7-9 and J usage is TRBJ1-6, with 8 nucleotides matching TRBD1. The CDR3 is 15 amino acids. Losses at the gene ends were 4 bases for V and 10 bases for J; bases not matched to a gene: 9. The germline gives CDR1 SEHNR, CDR2 FQNEAQ (reference sequence). The CDR3: CASSSGQGLRSPLHF. The CDR3 DNA sequence: TGTGCCAGCAGCTCCGGACAGGGATTGAGGTCACCCCTCCACTTT.

This chain links TRBV5-1 with TRBJ1-2; no definite D call. Germline V gene data show CDR1 as SGHRS and CDR2 as YFSETQ. The length of the CDR3 is 14 residues. V lost 0 bases and J 1 base, leaving 7 bases between the germline ends. The CDR3 loop is CASSLGPVNYGYTF. The CDR3 coding sequence is TGCGCCAGCAGCTTGGGCCCAGTTAACTATGGCTACACCTTC.

The table lists this clone with a few counts. The chain combines TRBV5-1 with TRBJ2-7; a weak D match, TRBD2 (5 bases). Germline CDR1 reads SGHRS; CDR2 reads YFSETQ. The CDR3 is made up of 15 amino acids. V dropped 0 bases and J dropped 7 bases, with 17 bases sitting between them. The CDR3 DNA reads TGCGCCAGCAGCTTGGCACCAACCACGGAGGTGGAGCAGTACTTC. This gives the protein CASSLAPTTEVEQYF.

The rearrangement uses TRBV23-1 and TRBJ1-1; D is undetermined. TRBV23-1 is filed as an ORF, its function uncertain. V was trimmed by 4 bases and J by 3 bases, leaving 15 bases between them. The CDR3 sequence is 15 residues long. The CDR3 here is CASSPHDDTHTEAFF. DNA for the CDR3: TGCGCCAGCAGTCCACACGACGACACCCACACTGAAGCTTTCTTT.

The rearrangement uses TRBV4-1 and TRBJ2-4; 9 positions match TRBD1. J gave up 4 bases and V 3 bases, and 4 bases lay outside the gene matches. The V gene's germline CDR1 is MGHRA and CDR2 YSYEKL. The CDR3 contains 15 residues. CDR3 sequence reads: CASSQPGTGKNIQYF. The CDR3 nucleotides read TGCGCCAGCAGCCAGCCCGGGACAGGGAAAAACATTCAGTACTTC.

The rearrangement joins TRBV19 to TRBJ1-2; 7 nucleotides align to TRBD1. Unmatched junction bases numbered 9, after V lost 6 bases and J lost 2 bases. The CDR3 has 15 residues. Germline CDR1 LNHDA, CDR2 SQIVND (reference sequence). CDR3 coding DNA: TGTGCCAGTAGCCTCGGTCGACAGGGCAACTATGGCTACACCTTC. Amino acids: CASSLGRQGNYGYTF.

V usage is TRBV12-5 and J usage is TRBJ2-7, with D hard to call. Deletions cut 2 bases from V and 1 base from J, with 9 bases between. Germline CDR1 reads LGHNT; CDR2 reads FRNRAP. The CDR3 sequence is 14 residues long. CDR3 bases: TGTGCTAGTGGTTTGTTTACAGATTCCTACGAGCAGTACTTC. Amino acid sequence: CASGLFTDSYEQYF.

The genes are TRBV5-4 and TRBJ1-1; no clear D gene. Germline V gene lookup returns CDR1 SGHNT and CDR2 YYREEE (reference sequence). V dropped 1 base and J dropped 0 bases, with 7 bases sitting between them. There are 14 residues in the CDR3. The CDR3 is CASSLWQLNTEAFF. Here the CDR3 DNA reads TGTGCCAGCAGCTTGTGGCAGTTGAACACTGAAGCTTTCTTT.

CDR3 loop: CATSDKTYSNQPQHF. The CDR3 DNA reads TGTGCCACCAGTGACAAGACTTATAGCAATCAGCCCCAGCATTTT. The chain links TRBV24-1 to TRBJ1-5; no clear D gene. V gave up 4 bases and J gave up 0 bases, with 9 bases separating them. The CDR3 loop spans 15 amino acids. Germline lookup yields CDR1 KGHDR and CDR2 SFDVKD.